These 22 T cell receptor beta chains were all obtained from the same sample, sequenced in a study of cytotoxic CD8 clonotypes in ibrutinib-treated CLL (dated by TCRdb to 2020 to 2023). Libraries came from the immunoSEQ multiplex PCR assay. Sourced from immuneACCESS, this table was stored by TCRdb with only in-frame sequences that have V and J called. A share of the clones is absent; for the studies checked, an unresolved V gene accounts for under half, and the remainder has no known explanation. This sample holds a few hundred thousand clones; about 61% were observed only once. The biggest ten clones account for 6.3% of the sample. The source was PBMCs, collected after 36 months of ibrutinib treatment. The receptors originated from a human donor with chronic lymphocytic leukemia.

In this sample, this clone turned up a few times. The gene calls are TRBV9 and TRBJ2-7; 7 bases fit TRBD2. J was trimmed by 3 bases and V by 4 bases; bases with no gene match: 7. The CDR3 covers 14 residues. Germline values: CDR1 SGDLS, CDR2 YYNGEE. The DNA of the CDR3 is TGTGCCAGCAGCCCGCGGACTAGTCACTACGAGCAGTACTTC. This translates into CASSPRTSHYEQYF.

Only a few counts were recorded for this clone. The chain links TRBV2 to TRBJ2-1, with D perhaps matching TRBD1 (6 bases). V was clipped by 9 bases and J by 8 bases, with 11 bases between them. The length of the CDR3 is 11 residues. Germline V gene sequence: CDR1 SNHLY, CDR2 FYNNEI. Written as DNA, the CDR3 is TGTGCCAGGCGTGGGGGCCATGAGCAGTTCTTC. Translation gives CARRGGHEQFF.

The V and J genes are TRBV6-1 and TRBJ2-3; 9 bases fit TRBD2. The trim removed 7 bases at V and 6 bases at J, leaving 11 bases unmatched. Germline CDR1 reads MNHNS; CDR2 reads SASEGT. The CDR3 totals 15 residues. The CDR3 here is CASKTAGGRRDTQYF. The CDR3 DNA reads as TGTGCCAGCAAGACGGCGGGGGGGCGGAGGGATACGCAGTATTTT.

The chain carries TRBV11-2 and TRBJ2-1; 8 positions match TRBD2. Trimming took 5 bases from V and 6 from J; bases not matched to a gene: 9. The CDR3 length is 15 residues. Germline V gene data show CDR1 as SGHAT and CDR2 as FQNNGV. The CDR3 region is CASSSGTRGLNEQFF. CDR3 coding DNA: TGTGCCAGCAGCAGCGGGACTAGGGGTCTCAATGAGCAGTTCTTC.

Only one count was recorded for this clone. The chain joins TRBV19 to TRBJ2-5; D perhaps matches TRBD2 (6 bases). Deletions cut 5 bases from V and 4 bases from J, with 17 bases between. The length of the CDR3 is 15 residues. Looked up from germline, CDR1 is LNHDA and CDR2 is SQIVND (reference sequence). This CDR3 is CASSLRRGLVETQYF. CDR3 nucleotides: TGTGCCAGTAGTCTCCGTCGGGGACTGGTAGAGACCCAGTACTTC.

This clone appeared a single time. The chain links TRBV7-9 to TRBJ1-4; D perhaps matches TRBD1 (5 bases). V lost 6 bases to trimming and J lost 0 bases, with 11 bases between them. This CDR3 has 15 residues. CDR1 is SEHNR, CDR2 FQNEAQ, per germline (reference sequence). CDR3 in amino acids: CASRGGTATNEKLFF. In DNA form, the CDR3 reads TGTGCCAGCAGAGGAGGGACTGCAACTAATGAAAAACTGTTTTTT. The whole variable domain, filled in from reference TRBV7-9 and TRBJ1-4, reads DTGVSQNPRHKITKRGQNVTFRCDPISEHNRLYWYRQTLGQGPEFLTYFQNEAQLEKSRLLSDRFSAERPKGSFSTLEIQRTEQGDSAMYLCASRGGTATNEKLFFGSGTQLSVL.

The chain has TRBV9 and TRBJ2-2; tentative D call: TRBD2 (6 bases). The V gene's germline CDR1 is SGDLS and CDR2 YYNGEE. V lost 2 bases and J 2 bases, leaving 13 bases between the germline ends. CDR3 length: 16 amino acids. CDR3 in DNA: TGTGCCAGCAGCGTCGGGGGTTATGTCAACACCGGGGAGCTGTTTTTT. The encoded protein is CASSVGGYVNTGELFF.

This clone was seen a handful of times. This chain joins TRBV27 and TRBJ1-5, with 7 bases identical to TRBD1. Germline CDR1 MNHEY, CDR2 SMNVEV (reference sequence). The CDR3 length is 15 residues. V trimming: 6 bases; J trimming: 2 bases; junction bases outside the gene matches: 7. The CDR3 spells CASRARQGGNQPQHF. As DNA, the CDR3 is TGTGCCAGCAGAGCGAGACAGGGTGGCAATCAGCCCCAGCATTTT.

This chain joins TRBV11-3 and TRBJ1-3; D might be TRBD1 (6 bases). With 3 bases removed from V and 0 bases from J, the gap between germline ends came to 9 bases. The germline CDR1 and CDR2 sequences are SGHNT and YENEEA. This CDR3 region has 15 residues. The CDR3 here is CASSFLQGSGNTIYF. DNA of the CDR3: TGTGCCAGCAGCTTCCTACAGGGCTCTGGAAACACCATATATTTT.

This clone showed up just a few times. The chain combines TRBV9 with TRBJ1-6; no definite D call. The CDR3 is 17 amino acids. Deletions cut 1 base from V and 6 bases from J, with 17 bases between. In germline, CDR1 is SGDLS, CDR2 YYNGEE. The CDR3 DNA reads TGTGCCAGCAGCGTAAAAGCCAGCCCTGAATTTAATTCACCCCTCCACTTT. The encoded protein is CASSVKASPEFNSPLHF.

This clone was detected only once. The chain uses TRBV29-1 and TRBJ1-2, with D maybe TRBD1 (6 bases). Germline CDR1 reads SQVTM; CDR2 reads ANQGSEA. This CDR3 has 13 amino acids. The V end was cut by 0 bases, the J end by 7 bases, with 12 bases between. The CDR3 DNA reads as TGCAGCGTTGAAGACCTGGACAGCGGTGGCTACACCTTC. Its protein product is CSVEDLDSGGYTF.

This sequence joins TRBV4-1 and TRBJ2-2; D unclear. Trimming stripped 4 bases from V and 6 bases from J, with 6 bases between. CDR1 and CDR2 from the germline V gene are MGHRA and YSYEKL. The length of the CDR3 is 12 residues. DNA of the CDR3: TGCGCCAGCAGCCGACGGGCCGGGGAGCTGTTTTTT. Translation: CASSRRAGELFF.

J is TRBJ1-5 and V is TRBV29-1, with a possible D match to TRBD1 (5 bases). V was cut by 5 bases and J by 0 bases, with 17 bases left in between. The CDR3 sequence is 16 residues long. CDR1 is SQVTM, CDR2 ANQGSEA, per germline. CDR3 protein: CSVTARGQDSNQPQHF. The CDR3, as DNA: TGCAGCGTTACTGCGAGGGGCCAAGATAGCAATCAGCCCCAGCATTTT.

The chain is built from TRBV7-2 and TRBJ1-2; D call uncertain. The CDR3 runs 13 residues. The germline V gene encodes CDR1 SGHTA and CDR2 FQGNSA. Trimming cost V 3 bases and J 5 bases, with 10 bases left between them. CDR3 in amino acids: CASSFKLVYGYTF. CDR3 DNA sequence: TGTGCCAGCAGCTTTAAACTGGTGTATGGCTACACCTTC.

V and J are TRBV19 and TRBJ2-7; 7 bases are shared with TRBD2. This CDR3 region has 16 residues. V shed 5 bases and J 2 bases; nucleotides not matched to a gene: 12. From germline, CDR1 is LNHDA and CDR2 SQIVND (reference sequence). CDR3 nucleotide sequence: TGTGCCAGTAGTCCCTCCAGGACGAGCGGGGCCTACGAGCAGTACTTC. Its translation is CASSPSRTSGAYEQYF.

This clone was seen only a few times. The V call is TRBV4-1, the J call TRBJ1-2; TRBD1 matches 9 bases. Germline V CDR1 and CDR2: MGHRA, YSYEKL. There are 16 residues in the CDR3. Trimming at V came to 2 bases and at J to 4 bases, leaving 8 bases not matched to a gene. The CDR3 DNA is TGCGCCAGCAGCCAAACTAGGACAGGGGTCTCCTATGGCTACACCTTC. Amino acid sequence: CASSQTRTGVSYGYTF.

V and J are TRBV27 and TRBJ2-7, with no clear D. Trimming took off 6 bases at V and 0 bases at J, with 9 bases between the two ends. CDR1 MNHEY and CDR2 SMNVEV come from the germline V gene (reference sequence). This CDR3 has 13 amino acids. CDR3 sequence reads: CASRPLHSYEQYF. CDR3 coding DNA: TGTGCCAGCAGACCACTTCACTCCTACGAGCAGTACTTC.

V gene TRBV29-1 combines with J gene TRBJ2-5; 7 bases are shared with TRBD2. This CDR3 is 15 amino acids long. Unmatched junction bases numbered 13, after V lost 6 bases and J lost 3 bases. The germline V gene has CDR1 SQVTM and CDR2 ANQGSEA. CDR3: CSVAIGWGGKETQYF. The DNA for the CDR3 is TGCAGCGTGGCCATTGGGTGGGGGGGGAAAGAGACCCAGTACTTC.

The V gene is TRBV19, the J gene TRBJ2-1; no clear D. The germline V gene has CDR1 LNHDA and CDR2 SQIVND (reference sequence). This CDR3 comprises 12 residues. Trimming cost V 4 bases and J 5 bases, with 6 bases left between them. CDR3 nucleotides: TGTGCCAGTAGTAAAAGGGACAATGAGCAGTTCTTC. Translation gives CASSKRDNEQFF.

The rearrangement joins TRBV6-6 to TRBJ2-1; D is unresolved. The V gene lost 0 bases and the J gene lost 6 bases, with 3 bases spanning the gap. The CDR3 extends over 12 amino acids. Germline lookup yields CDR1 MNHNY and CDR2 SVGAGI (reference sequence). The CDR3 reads CASSYSSNEQFF. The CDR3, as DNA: TGTGCCAGCAGTTACTCGAGCAATGAGCAGTTCTTC.

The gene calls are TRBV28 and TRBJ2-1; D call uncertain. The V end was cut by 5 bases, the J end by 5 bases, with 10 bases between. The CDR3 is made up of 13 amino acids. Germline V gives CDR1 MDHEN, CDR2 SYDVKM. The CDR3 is CASSRRRNNEQFF. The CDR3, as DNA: TGTGCCAGCAGTCGCAGACGGAACAATGAGCAGTTCTTC.

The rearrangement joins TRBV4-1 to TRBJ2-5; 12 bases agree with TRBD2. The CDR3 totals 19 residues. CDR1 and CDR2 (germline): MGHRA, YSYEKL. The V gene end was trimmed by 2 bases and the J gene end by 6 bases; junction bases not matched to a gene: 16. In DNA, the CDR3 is TGCGCCAGCAGCCAACGGGATGGGCTAGCGGGGGGGGTTGAACAGACCCAGTACTTC. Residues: CASSQRDGLAGGVEQTQYF.